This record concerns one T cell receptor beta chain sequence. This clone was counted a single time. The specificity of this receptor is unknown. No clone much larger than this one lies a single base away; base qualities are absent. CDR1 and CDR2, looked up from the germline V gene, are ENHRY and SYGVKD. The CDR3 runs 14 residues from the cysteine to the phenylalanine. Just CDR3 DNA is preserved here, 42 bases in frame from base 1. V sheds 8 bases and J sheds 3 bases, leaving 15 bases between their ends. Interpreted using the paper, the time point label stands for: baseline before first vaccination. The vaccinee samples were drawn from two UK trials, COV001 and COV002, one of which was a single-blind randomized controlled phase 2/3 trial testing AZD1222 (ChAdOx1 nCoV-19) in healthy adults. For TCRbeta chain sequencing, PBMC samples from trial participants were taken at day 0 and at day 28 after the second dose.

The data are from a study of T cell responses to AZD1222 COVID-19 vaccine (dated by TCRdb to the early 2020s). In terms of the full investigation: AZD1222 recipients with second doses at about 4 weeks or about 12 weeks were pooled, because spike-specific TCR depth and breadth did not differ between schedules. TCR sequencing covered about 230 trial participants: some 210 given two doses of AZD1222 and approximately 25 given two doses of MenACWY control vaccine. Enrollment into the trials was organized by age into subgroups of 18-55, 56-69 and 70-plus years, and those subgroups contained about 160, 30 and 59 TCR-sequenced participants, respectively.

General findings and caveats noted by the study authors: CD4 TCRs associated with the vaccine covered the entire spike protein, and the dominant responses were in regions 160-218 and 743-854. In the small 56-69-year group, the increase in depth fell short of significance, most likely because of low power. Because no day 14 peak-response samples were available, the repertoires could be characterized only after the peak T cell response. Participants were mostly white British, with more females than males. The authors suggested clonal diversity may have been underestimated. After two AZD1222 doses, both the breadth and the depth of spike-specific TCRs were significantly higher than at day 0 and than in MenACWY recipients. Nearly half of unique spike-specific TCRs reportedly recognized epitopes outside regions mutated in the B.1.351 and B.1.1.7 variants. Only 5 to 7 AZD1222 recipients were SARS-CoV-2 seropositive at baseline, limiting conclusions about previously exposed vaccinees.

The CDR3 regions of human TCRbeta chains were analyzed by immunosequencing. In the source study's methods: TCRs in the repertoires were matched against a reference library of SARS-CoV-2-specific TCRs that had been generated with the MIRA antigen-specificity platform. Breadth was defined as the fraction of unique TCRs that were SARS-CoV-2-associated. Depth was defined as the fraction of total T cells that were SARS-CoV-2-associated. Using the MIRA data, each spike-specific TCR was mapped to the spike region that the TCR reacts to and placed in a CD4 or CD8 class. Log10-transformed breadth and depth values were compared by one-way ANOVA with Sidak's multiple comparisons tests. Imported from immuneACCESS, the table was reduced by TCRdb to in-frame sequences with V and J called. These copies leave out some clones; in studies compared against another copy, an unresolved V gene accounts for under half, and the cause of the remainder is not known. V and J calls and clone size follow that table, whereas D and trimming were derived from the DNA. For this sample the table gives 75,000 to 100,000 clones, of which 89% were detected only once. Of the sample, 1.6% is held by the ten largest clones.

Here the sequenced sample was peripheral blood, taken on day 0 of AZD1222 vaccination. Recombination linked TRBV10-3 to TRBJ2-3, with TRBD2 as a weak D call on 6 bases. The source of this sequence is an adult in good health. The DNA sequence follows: TGTGCCATCTCCCGGACCCGGGGGACAGATACGCAGTATTTT. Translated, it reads CAISRTRGTDTQYF.